The 5 T cell receptor beta chains given below trace back to one sample, sequenced in a study of cytomegalovirus exposure and HLA in healthy donors. TCRdb keeps only in-frame clones here, not all; method: immunoSEQ multiplex PCR. The sample includes around 150,000 clones, 96% seen only once; the top ten take about 0.89%. Sequencing input: PBMCs. The source is a woman aged 18 to 35 in good health and CMV-seronegative.

The rearrangement links TRBV6-5 to TRBJ2-1; D might be TRBD1 (5 bases). The CDR3 has 13 residues. The germline gives CDR1 MNHEY, CDR2 SVGAGI. V was pared by 2 bases and J by 6 bases, with 8 bases between. CDR3 sequence: CASSYTGFNEQFF. CDR3 coding DNA: TGTGCCAGCAGTTACACAGGCTTCAATGAGCAGTTCTTC.

The chain carries TRBV5-4 and TRBJ2-3, with TRBD2 identical over 13 bases. This CDR3 region has 17 residues. Losses at the gene ends were 4 bases for V and 3 bases for J; bases not matched to a gene: 8. Per the germline V gene, CDR1 is SGHNT and CDR2 is YYREEE (reference sequence). For the CDR3, the DNA is TGTGCCAGCAGCACACCGGGACTAGCGGGGTTGACAGATACGCAGTATTTT. Its protein is CASSTPGLAGLTDTQYF.

The genes are TRBV9 and TRBJ2-3; 11 bases align to TRBD2. The CDR3 consists of 16 residues. Looked up from germline, CDR1 is SGDLS and CDR2 is YYNGEE. V was clipped by 4 bases and J by 0 bases; unmatched bases: 4. For the CDR3, the DNA is TGTGCCAGCAGCTATAGCGGGGGGGGAAGCACAGATACGCAGTATTTT. The encoded protein is CASSYSGGGSTDTQYF.

V gene TRBV7-2 combines with J gene TRBJ2-5, with 7 bases fitting TRBD2. Germline CDR1 reads SGHTA; CDR2 reads FQGNSA. The CDR3 is 15 amino acids. Unmatched junction bases numbered 9, after V lost 7 bases and J lost 1 base. DNA for the CDR3: TGTGCCAGCACCTACAGCGGGGCAGTCCAAGAGACCCAGTACTTC. Amino acid sequence: CASTYSGAVQETQYF.

The gene calls are TRBV10-3 and TRBJ2-3; D ambiguous. The germline V and J ends were trimmed by 3 bases and 0 bases, with 7 bases remaining between them. Germline loops: CDR1 ENHRY, CDR2 SYGVKD. There are 14 residues in the CDR3. As DNA, the CDR3 is TGTGCCATCAGTGATATAGTTAGCACAGATACGCAGTATTTT. Its protein is CAISDIVSTDTQYF.